This T cell receptor beta chain was profiled in a study of identical twins. This CDR3 spans 15 amino acids. The germline V gene encodes CDR1 SGHRS and CDR2 YFSETQ. The junction had 8 bases not matched to a gene; V was cut back by 5 bases and J by 1 base. This clonotype occurred many times. Template switching, a step in the protocol, added a universal primer site, and cDNA carried unique molecular identifiers. TCRdb re-derived calls from the 5' RACE reads in MiXCR, one entry per CDR3 protein. Of 210,000 or so distinct CDR3 sequences in the sample, around 6.8% were seen once. A further study also used this sample, focusing on yellow fever vaccine responses in identical twins.

The chain couples TRBV5-1 to TRBJ2-7; TRBD1 aligns across 8 bases. This TCR was recovered from a woman aged 18-30 years in good health. Sequencing was done on a sample of memory (CD45RO+) T cells sorted from blood. CDR3 coding DNA: TGCGCCAGCAGTTCCCCGACAGGGGAGTCCTACGAGCAGTACTTC. Translation: CASSSPTGESYEQYF. Based on the CDR3 plus reference TRBV5-1 and TRBJ2-7, the full variable domain is KAGVTQTPRYLIKTRGQQVTLSCSPISGHRSVSWYQQTPGQGLQFLFEYFSETQRNKGNFPGRFSGRQFSNSRSEMNVSTLELGDSALYLCASSSPTGESYEQYFGPGTRLTVT.